This T cell receptor beta chain originates from a study of shared clonotypes between healthy human individuals. Study results and caveats: Limitation of the genetic and exposure-history diversity represented came from the few donors.

The naive CD8 subset, CD45RO-negative cells positively selected for CCR7, excluded terminally differentiated effector memory CD45RA+ cells. Germline CDR1 is SGHAT and CDR2 is FQNNGV. With V trimmed by 7 bases and J by 1 base, 16 bases remained unmatched. CDR3 length: 17 amino acids. Authors' methods: ImmunoSEQ only sent back junction sequences with no quality scores, so filtering was done differently. The table came from immunoSEQ multiplex PCR; TCRdb's copy has only in-frame clones and leaves some out. V and J calls and clone size are as listed in that table; D and trimming were resolved from the DNA. The table lists approximately 650,000 clones, nearly 97% of them singletons. On this clone itself: No antigen is known for it.

This TCR came from a young woman in good health. Sequencing was carried out using naive CD8+ T cells sorted from blood. This chain links TRBV11-2 with TRBJ2-7, with TRBD2 matching over 7 bases. CDR3 nucleotide sequence: TGTGCCAGCACCTCACAGGTGGAGGGAGGGCGGTCCTACGAGCAGTACTTC. Amino acid sequence: CASTSQVEGGRSYEQYF.